The 15 T cell receptor beta chains below come from one sample, sequenced in a study of T cell repertoires in cytomegalovirus infection. Using its own MiXCR run on the reads, TCRdb lists one record per CDR3 protein. This table holds hundreds of thousands of distinct CDR3 sequences, approximately 30% found once. These receptors' antigens are unknown. This sample comprised cultured CD8+ T cells from PBMCs, obtained from culture after CMV antigen stimulation. The receptors shown here come from a human donor in good health (CMV status not recorded). Some clones in this sample may be carry-over from other donors' samples.

V is TRBV6-1 and J is TRBJ1-5; no clear D. There are 15 residues in the CDR3. V lost 8 bases and J 2 bases, leaving 16 bases between the germline ends. Germline V gene lookup returns CDR1 MNHNS and CDR2 SASEGT. DNA for the CDR3: TGTGCCAGCGGCCACGGGCTGGTGGGCAATCAGCCCCAGCATTTT. Translation: CASGHGLVGNQPQHF.

This clonotype was seen ten or more times. The rearrangement uses TRBV27 and TRBJ2-3; the match to TRBD2 covers 7 bases. This CDR3 is built from 15 residues. CDR1 MNHEY and CDR2 SMNVEV come from the germline V gene (reference sequence). Trimming removed 2 bases from V and 3 bases from J; junction bases left unmatched: 5. CDR3 region: CASSLATGGTDTQYF. Here the CDR3 DNA reads TGTGCCAGCAGTTTAGCGACGGGGGGAACAGATACGCAGTATTTT.

This clonotype was counted ten times or more. The chain carries TRBV7-8 and TRBJ1-1, with D possibly being TRBD1 (5 bases). Germline V gene sequence: CDR1 SGHVS, CDR2 FQNEAQ. The CDR3 has 13 amino acids. Trimming took off 8 bases at V and 3 bases at J, with 13 bases between the two ends. In DNA form, the CDR3 reads TGTGCCAGCTCAGGGATAGGGTACACTGAAGCTTTCTTT. It yields the protein CASSGIGYTEAFF.

The CDR3 DNA reads TGTGCCACCAGTGACCCCGGGACTAGCGATGAGCAGTTCTTC. This codes for CATSDPGTSDEQFF. This chain links TRBV24-1 with TRBJ2-1; 10 bases align to TRBD2. The CDR3 contains 14 residues. Germline values: CDR1 KGHDR, CDR2 SFDVKD. J gave up 8 bases and V 4 bases, and 4 bases lay outside the gene matches.

This clonotype was detected only a few times. DNA for the CDR3: TGTGCCAGCAGTTTCATACCGGGACTAGCGGGGGGGCACCCCCGACTAGGGGAGCTGTTTTTT. It codes for CASSFIPGLAGGHPRLGELFF. The chain couples TRBV6-5 to TRBJ2-2; 16 nucleotides line up with TRBD2. V dropped 4 bases and J dropped 8; count of bases not matched to a gene: 19. CDR3 size: 21 residues. The V gene's germline CDR1 is MNHEY and CDR2 SVGAGI.

This clonotype was seen more than once but under ten times. The chain has TRBV7-9 and TRBJ2-1; perhaps TRBD2 as D (6 bases). Germline V CDR1 and CDR2: SEHNR, FQNEAQ (reference sequence). The germline V and J ends were trimmed by 10 bases and 2 bases, with 12 bases remaining between them. The CDR3 is 13 residues long. CDR3 sequence (DNA): TGTGCCACCCGGGACTCCACCTACAATGAGCAGTTCTTC. Encoded protein: CATRDSTYNEQFF.

This clonotype occurred a few times. The V call is TRBV28, the J call TRBJ2-7, with D perhaps matching TRBD2 (5 bases). Germline CDR1 reads MDHEN; CDR2 reads SYDVKM. Trimming pared 6 bases from V and 0 bases from J, leaving 12 bases between. The CDR3 is 14 residues long. The CDR3 reads CASRGGWSSYEQYV. The CDR3 DNA is TGTGCCAGCAGGGGCGGGTGGAGCTCCTACGAGCAGTACGTC.

The chain is built from TRBV4-1 and TRBJ1-1; D is perhaps TRBD1 (5 bases). CDR3 size: 14 residues. Trimming cost V 0 bases and J 3 bases, with 8 bases left between them. Germline V gene lookup returns CDR1 MGHRA and CDR2 YSYEKL. The CDR3 loop is CASSQEGVYTEAFF. The CDR3 nucleotides are TGCGCCAGCAGCCAAGAGGGGGTCTACACTGAAGCTTTCTTT.

This chain's CDR3 is CASNLAREVHNNEQFF. CDR3 in DNA: TGTGCCAGCAACTTGGCCCGAGAGGTCCATAACAATGAGCAGTTCTTC. This chain connects TRBV5-3 to TRBJ2-1; D gene unclear. TRBV5-3 is known as an ORF, though its function is uncertain. The V end was cut by 8 bases, the J end by 5 bases, with 23 bases between. This CDR3 comprises 16 residues.

V and J are TRBV5-4 and TRBJ1-1; D perhaps matches TRBD1 (5 bases). This CDR3 is built from 16 residues. CDR1 and CDR2 from the germline V gene are SGHNT and YYREEE (reference sequence). The ends were cut back, 2 bases at V and 0 bases at J, with 14 bases in the middle. This CDR3 reads CASSLNRGPLNTEAFF. For the CDR3, the DNA is TGTGCCAGCAGCTTAAACCGGGGCCCATTGAACACTGAAGCTTTCTTT.

In the case of this clonotype: This sequence may be a read error, since a much larger clone differs from it by one base. V is TRBV7-3 and J is TRBJ2-5, with D possibly being TRBD2 (5 bases). Germline V gene lookup returns CDR1 SGHTA and CDR2 FQGTGA. This CDR3 has 15 amino acids. CDR3 loop: CANSPSGISQETQYF. The CDR3 DNA reads as TGTGCCAACAGCCCCTCGGGGATCTCTCAAGAGACCCAGTACTTC.

This clonotype was detected a few times. V gene TRBV7-6 combines with J gene TRBJ1-2; no firm D call. Trimming took 0 bases from V and 6 from J, leaving 8 bases between them. Looked up from germline, CDR1 is SGHVS and CDR2 is FNYEAQ. The CDR3 has 13 residues. This CDR3 reads CASSLAPLNGYTF. In DNA form, the CDR3 reads TGTGCCAGCAGCTTAGCGCCGTTAAATGGCTACACCTTC. The full variable domain, in which reference TRBV7-6 and TRBJ1-2 provide the parts outside the CDR3, is GAGVSQSPRYKVTKRGQDVALRCDPISGHVSLYWYRQALGQGPEFLTYFNYEAQQDKSGLPNDRFSAERPEGSISTLTIQRTEQRDSAMYRCASSLAPLNGYTFGSGTRLTVV.

This rearrangement joins TRBV7-3 to TRBJ2-3; D is ambiguous. The CDR3 sequence is 16 residues long. Germline CDR1 reads SGHTA; CDR2 reads FQGTGA. V gave up 4 bases and J gave up 1 base, with 15 bases separating them. The CDR3 nucleotides are TGTGCCAGCAGCTCGAATCAAGATTCCGGCACAGATACGCAGTATTTT. This gives the protein CASSSNQDSGTDTQYF. Combining the CDR3 with reference TRBV7-3 and TRBJ2-3 gives the whole variable domain GAGVSQTPSNKVTEKGKYVELRCDPISGHTALYWYRQSLGQGPEFLIYFQGTGAADDSGLPNDRFFAVRPEGSVSTLKIQRTERGDSAVYLCASSSNQDSGTDTQYFGPGTRLTVL.

The rearrangement uses TRBV2 and TRBJ1-3; 7 nucleotides align to TRBD1. V shed 1 base and J 4 bases; nucleotides not matched to a gene: 4. The CDR3 extends over 15 amino acids. Germline lookup yields CDR1 SNHLY and CDR2 FYNNEI. In DNA, the CDR3 is TGTGCCAGCAGTGAAGTAGGGGGCGACGGAAACACCATATATTTT. This translates into CASSEVGGDGNTIYF.

This clonotype was observed a few times. V gene TRBV4-1 combines with J gene TRBJ2-1; 9 bases align to TRBD2. Per the germline V gene, CDR1 is MGHRA and CDR2 is YSYEKL. There are 17 residues in the CDR3. V was clipped by 3 bases and J by 2 bases; unmatched bases: 8. The CDR3 protein is CASSHPSGGGAYNEQFF. DNA for the CDR3: TGCGCCAGCAGCCACCCAAGTGGCGGGGGGGCCTACAATGAGCAGTTCTTC.